This TCR beta chain stems from a study of shared clonotypes between healthy human individuals. General study results and limits: Estimated richness was generally greater in naive than memory subsets. Unshared clonotypes carried lower generation probabilities than those common to all four donors.

V dropped 0 bases and J dropped 5 bases, with 10 bases sitting between them. Per the germline V gene, CDR1 is SGHRS and CDR2 is YFSETQ. The CDR3 totals 14 residues. Donors were Caucasian adults residing in Nashville, Tennessee, USA. With respect to this clone: Antigen: not known.

Genomic DNA (from each subset) was split evenly across several immunoSEQ plates. The table came from immunoSEQ multiplex PCR; TCRdb's copy has only in-frame clones and leaves some out. The sample consists of some 2.4 million clones, over 85% of them appearing once. This chain uses TRBV5-1 with TRBJ2-3; tentative D call: TRBD2 (5 bases). This sequence originates from a man between 18 and 29 years old in good health. Some clones in this sample may be carry-over from other donors' samples. The sequencing sample was made of naive CD4+ T cells from PBMCs. Subset indicated: CD45RA+ positively selected. CDR3 amino acids: CASSLGGIEDTQYF. The CDR3 DNA follows: TGCGCCAGCAGCTTGGGAGGGATCGAAGATACGCAGTATTTT.